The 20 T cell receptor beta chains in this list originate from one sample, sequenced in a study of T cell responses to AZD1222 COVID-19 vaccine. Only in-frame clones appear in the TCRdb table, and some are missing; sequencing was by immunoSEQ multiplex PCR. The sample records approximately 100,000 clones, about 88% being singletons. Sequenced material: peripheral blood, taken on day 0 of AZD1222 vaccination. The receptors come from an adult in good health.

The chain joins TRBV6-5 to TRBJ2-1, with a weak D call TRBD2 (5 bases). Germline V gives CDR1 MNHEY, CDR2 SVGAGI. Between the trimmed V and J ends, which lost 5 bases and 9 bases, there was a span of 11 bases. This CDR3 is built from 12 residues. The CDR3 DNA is TGTGCCAGCAGTACTGGACTTGGTGAGCAGTTCTTC. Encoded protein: CASSTGLGEQFF.

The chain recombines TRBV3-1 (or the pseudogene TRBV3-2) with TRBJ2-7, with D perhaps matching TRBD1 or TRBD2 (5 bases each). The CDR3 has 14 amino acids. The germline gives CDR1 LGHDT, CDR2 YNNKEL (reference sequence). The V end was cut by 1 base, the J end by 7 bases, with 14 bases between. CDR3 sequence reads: CASSQGEVWGEQYF. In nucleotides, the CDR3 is TGTGCCAGCAGCCAAGGGGAAGTCTGGGGGGAGCAGTACTTC.

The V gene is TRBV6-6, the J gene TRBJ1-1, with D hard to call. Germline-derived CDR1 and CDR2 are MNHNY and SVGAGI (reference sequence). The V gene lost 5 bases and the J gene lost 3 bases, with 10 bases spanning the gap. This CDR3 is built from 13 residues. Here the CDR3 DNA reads TGTGCCAGCAGTCTGATAGAGGACACTGAAGCTTTCTTT. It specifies CASSLIEDTEAFF.

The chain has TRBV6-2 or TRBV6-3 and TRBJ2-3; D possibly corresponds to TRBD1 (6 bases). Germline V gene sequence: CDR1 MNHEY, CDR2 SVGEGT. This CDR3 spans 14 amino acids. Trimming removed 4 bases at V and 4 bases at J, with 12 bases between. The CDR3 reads CASSSGTTADTQYF. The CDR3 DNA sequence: TGTGCCAGCAGTTCCGGGACAACTGCAGATACGCAGTATTTT.

The CDR3 DNA is TGTGCCAGCAGCCCACCAGGGGCGGACTATGGCTACACCTTC. It codes for CASSPPGADYGYTF. This chain joins TRBV5-6 and TRBJ1-2; tentative D call: TRBD1 (6 bases). The germline gives CDR1 SGHDT, CDR2 YYEEEE. The CDR3 extends over 14 amino acids. V dropped 4 bases and J dropped 3 bases, with 13 bases sitting between them.

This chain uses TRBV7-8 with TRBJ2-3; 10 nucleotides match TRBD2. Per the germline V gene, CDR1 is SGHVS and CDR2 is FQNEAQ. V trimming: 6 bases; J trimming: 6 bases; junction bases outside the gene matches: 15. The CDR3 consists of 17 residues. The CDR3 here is CASRLRAKLAGWDTQYF. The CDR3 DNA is TGTGCCAGCAGACTTAGGGCGAAACTAGCGGGGTGGGATACGCAGTATTTT. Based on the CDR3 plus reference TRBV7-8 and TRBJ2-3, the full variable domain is GAGVSQSPRYKVAKRGQDVALRCDPISGHVSLFWYQQALGQGPEFLTYFQNEAQLDKSGLPSDRFFAERPEGSVSTLKIQRTQQEDSAVYLCASRLRAKLAGWDTQYFGPGTRLTVL.

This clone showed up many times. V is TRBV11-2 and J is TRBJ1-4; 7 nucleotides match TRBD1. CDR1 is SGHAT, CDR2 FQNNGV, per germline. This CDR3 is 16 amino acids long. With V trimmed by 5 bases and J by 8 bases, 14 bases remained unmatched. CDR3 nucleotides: TGTGCCAGCAGCACCCCATCGGAGGGGGCCGGCGAAAAACTGTTTTTT. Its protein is CASSTPSEGAGEKLFF.

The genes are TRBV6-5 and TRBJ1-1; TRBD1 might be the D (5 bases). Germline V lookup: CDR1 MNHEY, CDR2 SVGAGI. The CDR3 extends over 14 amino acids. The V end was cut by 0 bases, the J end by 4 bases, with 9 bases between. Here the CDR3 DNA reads TGTGCCAGCAGTTACTCGAGCCAGGGCACTGAAGCTTTCTTT. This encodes CASSYSSQGTEAFF.

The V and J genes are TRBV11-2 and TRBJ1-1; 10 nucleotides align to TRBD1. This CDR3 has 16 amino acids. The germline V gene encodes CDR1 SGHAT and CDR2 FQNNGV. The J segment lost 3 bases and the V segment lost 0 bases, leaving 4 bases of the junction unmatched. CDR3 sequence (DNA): TGTGCCAGCAGCTTAGAAGTGGGACAGGGGCACACTGAAGCTTTCTTT. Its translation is CASSLEVGQGHTEAFF.

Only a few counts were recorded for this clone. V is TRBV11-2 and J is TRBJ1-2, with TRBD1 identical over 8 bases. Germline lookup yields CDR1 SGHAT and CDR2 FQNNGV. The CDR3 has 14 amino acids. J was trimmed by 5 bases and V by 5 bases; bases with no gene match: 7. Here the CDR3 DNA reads TGTGCCAGCAGCCAGGCGAACAGGGGGTATGGCTACACCTTC. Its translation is CASSQANRGYGYTF. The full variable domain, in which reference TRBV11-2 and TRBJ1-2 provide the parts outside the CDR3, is EAGVAQSPRYKIIEKRQSVAFWCNPISGHATLYWYQQILGQGPKLLIQFQNNGVVDDSQLPKDRFSAERLKGVDSTLKIQPAKLEDSAVYLCASSQANRGYGYTFGSGTRLTVV.

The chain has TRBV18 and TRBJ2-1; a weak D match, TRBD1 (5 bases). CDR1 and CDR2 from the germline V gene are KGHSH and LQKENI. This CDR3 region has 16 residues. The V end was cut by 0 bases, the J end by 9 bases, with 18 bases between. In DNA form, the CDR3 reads TGTGCCAGCTCACCACCTATGGCAGGGTCCATACCTGAGCAGTTCTTC. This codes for CASSPPMAGSIPEQFF.

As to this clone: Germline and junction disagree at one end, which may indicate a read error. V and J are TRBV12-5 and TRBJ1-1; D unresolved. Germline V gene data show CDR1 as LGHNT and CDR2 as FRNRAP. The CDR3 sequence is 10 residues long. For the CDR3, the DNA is TGTGCTAGTGGTTCCCCCGGGTTTGTCTTT. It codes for CASGSPGFVF.

The CDR3 loop is CASSLDGRASYNEQFF. CDR3 bases: TGTGCCAGCAGCTTGGATGGCAGGGCATCCTACAATGAGCAGTTCTTC. The chain has TRBV5-6 and TRBJ2-1, with TRBD1 as a possible D gene (5 bases). The germline CDR1 and CDR2 sequences are SGHDT and YYEEEE. V was clipped by 0 bases and J by 1 base, with 11 bases between them. The length of the CDR3 is 16 residues.

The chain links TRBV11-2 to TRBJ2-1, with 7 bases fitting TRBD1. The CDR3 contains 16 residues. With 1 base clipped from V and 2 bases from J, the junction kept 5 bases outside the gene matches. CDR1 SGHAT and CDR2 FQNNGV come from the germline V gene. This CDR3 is CASSLALGQAYNEQFF. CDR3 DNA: TGTGCCAGCAGCTTAGCCCTAGGACAGGCCTACAATGAGCAGTTCTTC.

CDR3 bases: TGTGCCAGCAGTTTAGGGACGGGTAACTACAATGAGCAGTTCTTC. Its protein product is CASSLGTGNYNEQFF. The rearrangement uses TRBV28 and TRBJ2-1; D assignment may be TRBD1 or TRBD2 (5 bases each). Per the germline V gene, CDR1 is MDHEN and CDR2 is SYDVKM. The CDR3 spans 15 residues. V was shortened by 2 bases and J by 3 bases, with 11 bases between the two germline ends.

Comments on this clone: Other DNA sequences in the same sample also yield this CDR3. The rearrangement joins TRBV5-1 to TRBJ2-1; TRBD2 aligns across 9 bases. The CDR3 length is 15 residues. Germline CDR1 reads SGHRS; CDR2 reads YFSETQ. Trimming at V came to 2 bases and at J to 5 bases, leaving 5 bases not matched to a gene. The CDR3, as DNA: TGCGCCAGCAGCTTAGGGCTAGCGGGGAACAATGAGCAGTTCTTC. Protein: CASSLGLAGNNEQFF.

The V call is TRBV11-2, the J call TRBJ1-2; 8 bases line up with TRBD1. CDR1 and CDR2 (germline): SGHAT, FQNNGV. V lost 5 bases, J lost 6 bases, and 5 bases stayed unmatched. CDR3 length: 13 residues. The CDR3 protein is CASSRGQGDGYTF. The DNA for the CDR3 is TGTGCCAGCAGCCGTGGACAGGGCGATGGCTACACCTTC.

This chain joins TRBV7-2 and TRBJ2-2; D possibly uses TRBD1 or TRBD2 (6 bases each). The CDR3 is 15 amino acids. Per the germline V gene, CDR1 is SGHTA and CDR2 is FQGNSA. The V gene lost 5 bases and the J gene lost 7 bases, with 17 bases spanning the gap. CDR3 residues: CASSQLGGRYGELFF. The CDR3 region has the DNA TGTGCCAGCAGCCAACTAGGGGGGCGATACGGGGAGCTGTTTTTT.

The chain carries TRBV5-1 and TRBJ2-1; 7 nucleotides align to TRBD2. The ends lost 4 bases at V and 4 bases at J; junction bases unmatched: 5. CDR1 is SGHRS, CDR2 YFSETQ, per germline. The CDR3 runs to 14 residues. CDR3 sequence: CASSAGVRYNEQFF. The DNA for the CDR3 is TGCGCCAGCAGCGCGGGAGTCCGGTACAATGAGCAGTTCTTC.

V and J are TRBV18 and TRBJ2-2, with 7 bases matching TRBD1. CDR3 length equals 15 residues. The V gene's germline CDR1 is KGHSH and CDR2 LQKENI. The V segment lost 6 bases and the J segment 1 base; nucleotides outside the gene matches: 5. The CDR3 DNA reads TGTGCCAGCTCGTCCGGGACAGAGAACACCGGGGAGCTGTTTTTT. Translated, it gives CASSSGTENTGELFF.